The 21 T cell receptor beta chains reported below all come from one sample, sequenced in a study of cytomegalovirus exposure and HLA in healthy donors. PCR amplification relied on 60 Vbeta primers (plus 13 Jbeta primers). TCRdb's table, derived via immunoSEQ multiplex PCR, lists solely in-frame clones and lacks some. Of over 150,000 clones detected, around 84% appear once; the ten largest clones hold around 6%. What was sequenced was PBMCs. These receptors originate from a middle-aged woman in good health and CMV-seropositive.

This chain connects TRBV4-1 to TRBJ1-3, with no clear D. CDR1 is MGHRA, CDR2 YSYEKL, per germline. Trimming removed 3 bases at V and 0 bases at J, with 15 bases between. The CDR3 runs 17 residues. The CDR3 DNA sequence: TGCGCCAGCAGCCAGACCTCAGGTCACCCCTCTGGAAACACCATATATTTT. This encodes CASSQTSGHPSGNTIYF.

The chain recombines TRBV28 with TRBJ2-1; TRBD2 matches 7 bases. From germline, CDR1 is MDHEN and CDR2 SYDVKM. The CDR3 is 12 amino acids. V shed 8 bases, J shed 4 bases, and the junction held 2 bases outside the gene matches. CDR3 amino acids: CASSGGYNEQFF. The CDR3 DNA is TGTGCCAGCTCGGGGGGATACAATGAGCAGTTCTTC.

The CDR3 sequence is CASSLVGTGSHEQYF. CDR3 nucleotide sequence: TGCGCCAGCAGCTTGGTAGGGACAGGGTCCCACGAGCAGTACTTC. The chain couples TRBV5-1 to TRBJ2-7; 9 bases match TRBD1. CDR1 is SGHRS and CDR2 is YFSETQ in the germline V gene. The ends lost 0 bases at V and 5 bases at J; junction bases unmatched: 6. The CDR3 has 15 residues.

This chain connects TRBV11-2 to TRBJ2-7; 8 bases fit TRBD2. After removal of 5 bases from V and 0 bases from J, the junction contained 6 bases not matched to a gene. The CDR3 is 15 amino acids. The germline V gene encodes CDR1 SGHAT and CDR2 FQNNGV. CDR3 amino acids: CASSVTSGSSYEQYF. CDR3 DNA: TGTGCCAGCAGCGTAACCAGCGGGAGCTCCTACGAGCAGTACTTC.

The gene calls are TRBV7-3 and TRBJ2-5; 13 bases are a match to TRBD2. Germline loops: CDR1 SGHTA, CDR2 FQGTGA. V lost 4 bases, J lost 5 bases, and 1 base stayed unmatched. This CDR3 is 14 amino acids long. CDR3 amino acids: CASSWTSGSETQYF. The DNA of the CDR3 is TGTGCCAGCAGCTGGACTAGCGGGAGTGAGACCCAGTACTTC. The full variable domain, its missing parts supplied by reference TRBV7-3 and TRBJ2-5, is GAGVSQTPSNKVTEKGKYVELRCDPISGHTALYWYRQSLGQGPEFLIYFQGTGAADDSGLPNDRFFAVRPEGSVSTLKIQRTERGDSAVYLCASSWTSGSETQYFGPGTRLLVL.

This clone was detected only once. This chain joins TRBV6-5 and TRBJ2-1; D gene unclear. From germline, CDR1 is MNHEY and CDR2 SVGAGI. The germline V and J ends were trimmed by 2 bases and 4 bases, with 12 bases remaining between them. The CDR3 length is 15 residues. The chain's CDR3 is CASSYAHPSYNEQFF. DNA of the CDR3: TGTGCCAGCAGTTACGCGCATCCTTCTTACAATGAGCAGTTCTTC.

The J gene is TRBJ2-7, the V gene TRBV6-1; 7 bases match TRBD1. Trimming removed 7 bases from V and 0 bases from J; junction bases left unmatched: 3. Per the germline V gene, CDR1 is MNHNS and CDR2 is SASEGT. The CDR3 has 13 residues. The chain's CDR3 is CASTGQVSYEQYF. Here the CDR3 DNA reads TGTGCCAGCACCGGACAGGTCTCCTACGAGCAGTACTTC.

The chain combines TRBV27 with TRBJ2-1; tentatively, D is TRBD1 (5 bases). Germline V gene sequence: CDR1 MNHEY, CDR2 SMNVEV (reference sequence). CDR3 length: 16 residues. The V end was cut by 3 bases, the J end by 4 bases, with 16 bases between. The CDR3 is CASSLISKGIYNEQFF. The CDR3 nucleotides read TGTGCCAGCAGTTTGATTAGCAAGGGGATTTACAATGAGCAGTTCTTC.

V is TRBV28 and J is TRBJ1-3; TRBD1 agrees at 7 bases. The CDR3 length is 14 residues. CDR1 is MDHEN, CDR2 SYDVKM, per germline. J lost 5 bases, V lost 6 bases, and 7 bases had no gene match. CDR3 DNA sequence: TGTGCCAGCAGCCCGACAGGGTGGAGAAACACCATATATTTT. Amino acids: CASSPTGWRNTIYF.

V is TRBV29-1 and J is TRBJ1-3; 7 bases agree with TRBD1. The CDR3 is 14 residues long. J gave up 2 bases and V 5 bases, and 6 bases lay outside the gene matches. CDR1 and CDR2 (germline): SQVTM, ANQGSEA. CDR3 coding DNA: TGCAGCGTTAAGGGACAGACTCCTGGAAACACCATATATTTT. Protein sequence: CSVKGQTPGNTIYF.

The rearrangement joins TRBV6-5 to TRBJ1-3; no definite D call. The V gene's germline CDR1 is MNHEY and CDR2 SVGAGI. Trimming cost V 2 bases and J 2 bases, with 7 bases left between them. The length of the CDR3 is 14 residues. CDR3 sequence: CASSYGQTGNTIYF. The CDR3 DNA is TGTGCCAGCAGTTACGGGCAGACTGGAAACACCATATATTTT.

This chain links TRBV21-1 with TRBJ1-1. TRBV21-1 represents a pseudogene. CDR3 size: 17 residues. The DNA for the CDR3 is TGTGCCAGCAGCAAAGCCCCGACGTGGGGGGGAGACACTGAAGCTTTCTTT. Its protein product is CASSKAPTWGGDTEAFF.

The gene calls are TRBV6-1 and TRBJ1-3; possible D gene TRBD1, 5 bases. Deletions cut 6 bases from V and 0 bases from J, with 9 bases between. Looked up from germline, CDR1 is MNHNS and CDR2 is SASEGT. This CDR3 contains 14 residues. The CDR3 nucleotides are TGTGCCAGCAGAATAACAGGCTCTGGAAACACCATATATTTT. Translated, it gives CASRITGSGNTIYF.

The rearrangement joins TRBV30 to TRBJ1-3, with a tentative D call TRBD1 (5 bases). The CDR3 is 17 residues long. CDR1 and CDR2 (germline): GTSNPN, SVGIG (reference sequence). V was clipped by 2 bases and J by 2 bases, with 19 bases between them. CDR3 coding DNA: TGTGCCTGGAGTAGGGGCAGGTCCTCCTCAACTGGAAACACCATATATTTT. Residues: CAWSRGRSSSTGNTIYF.

V and J are TRBV6-5 and TRBJ1-1, with no clear D. Trimming removed 8 bases at V and 2 bases at J, with 18 bases between. The germline V gene has CDR1 MNHEY and CDR2 SVGAGI. This CDR3 spans 15 amino acids. The CDR3 is CASSRVGVKNTEAFF. The CDR3 DNA follows: TGTGCCAGCTCTCGAGTCGGGGTCAAAAACACTGAAGCTTTCTTT.

The V and J genes are TRBV15 and TRBJ2-2; 7 nucleotides match TRBD2. V gave up 4 bases and J gave up 7 bases; unmatched junction bases: 18. Per germline, CDR1 LNHNV and CDR2 YYDKDF (reference sequence). The CDR3 has 18 amino acids. The CDR3 nucleotides read TGTGCCACCAGCAAAGGGGCCGGAAGCGGGAAAGCTGGCGGGGAGCTGTTTTTT. Its protein product is CATSKGAGSGKAGGELFF.

The J gene is TRBJ2-7, the V gene TRBV4-1, with 7 bases fitting TRBD2. This CDR3 is 16 amino acids long. Germline CDR1 is MGHRA and CDR2 is YSYEKL. Trimming removed 0 bases from V and 0 bases from J; junction bases left unmatched: 5. This CDR3 reads CASSQEFGGSSYEQYF. As DNA, the CDR3 is TGCGCCAGCAGCCAAGAATTCGGCGGGAGCTCCTACGAGCAGTACTTC.

This chain links TRBV5-4 with TRBJ2-3; weak D call: TRBD2 (5 bases). The CDR3 is 15 amino acids. Germline values: CDR1 SGHNT, CDR2 YYREEE (reference sequence). Trimming shortened V by 4 bases and J by 2 bases, and 14 bases separated the two germline ends. The CDR3 reads CASSPVEGFTDTQYF. In DNA form, the CDR3 reads TGTGCCAGCAGCCCCGTCGAGGGCTTCACAGATACGCAGTATTTT.

This clone was picked up one time. This chain joins TRBV7-2 and TRBJ1-6, with TRBD1 matching 8 bases. In germline, CDR1 is SGHTA, CDR2 FQGNSA. The ends lost 5 bases at V and 5 bases at J; junction bases unmatched: 5. There are 15 residues in the CDR3. The CDR3 is CASSNRQGNNSPLHF. The DNA for the CDR3 is TGTGCCAGCAGCAACCGACAGGGGAATAATTCACCCCTCCACTTT.

This clone was recorded once. V gene TRBV20-1 combines with J gene TRBJ1-1, with a weak D call TRBD1 (6 bases). The CDR3 is made up of 11 amino acids. With 3 bases removed from V and 6 bases from J, the gap between germline ends came to 8 bases. Looked up from germline, CDR1 is DFQATT and CDR2 is SNEGSKA (reference sequence). CDR3 region: CSASDRPEAFF. The CDR3 nucleotides are TGCAGTGCTAGCGACAGGCCTGAAGCTTTCTTT.

This chain uses TRBV6-5 with TRBJ2-1; D perhaps matches TRBD2 (5 bases). The germline V and J ends were trimmed by 2 bases and 7 bases, with 12 bases remaining between them. This CDR3 has 14 residues. The germline V gene encodes CDR1 MNHEY and CDR2 SVGAGI. CDR3 coding DNA: TGTGCCAGCAGTTACCGAGACTCGGGAAATGAGCAGTTCTTC. Translation gives CASSYRDSGNEQFF.